This record looks at one TCR beta chain sequence and its context. The CDR3 length is 15 residues. Per the germline V gene, CDR1 is LGHNA and CDR2 is YSLEER. V lost 2 bases, J lost 3 bases, and 14 bases lay in between. This entry comes from a study of blood T cells in healthy people across ages. As for the study in general: About one barcoded beta molecule was captured per two T cells (by template switching).

Together with a sample-barcoded 5' primer, a J-beta primer mix was included in a second PCR lasting about 7 to 11 cycles. Each CDR3 protein is one row after TCRdb ran MiXCR on the 5' RACE reads. Found here are hundreds of thousands of distinct CDR3 sequences, around two fifths of them singletons; the top ten hold 30%. The specimen sequenced was blood. The origin of this receptor is a man at least 80 years old in good health. The chain combines TRBV4-3 with TRBJ2-7; D remains ambiguous. The CDR3 bases are TGCGCCAGCAGCCAATCTCGTGGCGGAAACTACGAGCAGTACTTC. Translating it yields CASSQSRGGNYEQYF.